This T cell receptor beta chain was profiled in a study of blood T cells in healthy people across ages. Study-wide background: About one barcoded beta molecule per two T cells was the capture yield of template switching. Study-wide points: A greater number of naive CD4+ cells and higher diversity distinguished long-lived donors from aged donors. Diversity of TCR beta per million T cells declined in a roughly linear way with age.

Primed by a sample-barcoded 5' primer and a J-beta primer mix, a second PCR proceeded for 7 to 11 cycles. Every sample gave at least 2.5 million paired-end reads containing CDR3. MiXCR was run by TCRdb on the 5' RACE reads, yielding one entry per CDR3 protein. The sample records hundreds of thousands of distinct CDR3 sequences, around 21% being singletons. This clonotype was observed at least ten times. Its antigen is still unknown. Looked up from germline, CDR1 is MGHRA and CDR2 is YSYEKL. The CDR3 contains 18 residues. This clonotype originated in a man between 65 and 85 years old in good health. The chain joins TRBV4-1 to TRBJ2-5, with D perhaps TRBD2 (5 bases). The assigned J gene may be wrong: the sequence end matches TRBJ2-7 better. Material: blood. CDR3 DNA sequence: TGCGCCAGCAGCCAAGTATTAGGAGCTAGCTCCAAGGCGTACGAGCAGTACTTC. This sequence encodes CASSQVLGASSKAYEQYF.